The clone carrying this T cell receptor (beta chain) was detected a few times. CDR3 length equals 13 residues. Trimming removed 2 bases from V and 7 bases from J, with 6 bases in between. The data were obtained in a study of T cell responses to AZD1222 COVID-19 vaccine. Here immunoSEQ multiplex PCR was the method, and the copy in TCRdb shows in-frame clones only, minus some. The profile shows around 78,000 clones, about 82% of them singletons. The TCR comes from an adult in good health. The rearrangement joins TRBV12-3 or TRBV12-4 to TRBJ1-6, with unresolved D. The input for sequencing was peripheral blood, taken on day 0 of AZD1222 vaccination. The CDR3 sequence: CASSLRQNSPLHF. The CDR3 DNA reads TGTGCCAGCAGTTTACGGCAGAATTCACCCCTCCACTTT.